These 11 T cell receptor beta chains came from one sample sequenced in a study of OX40 agonist ivuxolimab in advanced cancers. Assay used: immunoSEQ multiplex PCR; TCRdb lists only in-frame clones, some missing. The sample lists about 15,000 clones, 80% seen once, with 30% to 35% in the top ten. The material was CD4+ or CD8+ T cells sorted from blood, obtained in a trial of the OX40 agonist ivuxolimab. The receptors were sampled from an adult with an advanced solid tumor such as melanoma, head and neck, liver or kidney cancer.

The CDR3 DNA is TGTGCCACCAGCAGAGATATCGACGGGAACACCGGGGAGCTGTTTTTT. Translated, it gives CATSRDIDGNTGELFF. The chain couples TRBV15 to TRBJ2-2; D is unresolved. The germline gives CDR1 LNHNV, CDR2 YYDKDF (reference sequence). The CDR3 has 16 residues. V lost 0 bases and J 1 base, leaving 9 bases between the germline ends. Combining the CDR3 with reference TRBV15 and TRBJ2-2 gives the whole variable domain DAMVIQNPRYQVTQFGKPVTLSCSQTLNHNVMYWYQQKSSQAPKLLFHYYDKDFNNEADTPDNFQSRRPNTSFCFLDIRSPGLGDTAMYLCATSRDIDGNTGELFFGEGSRLTVL.

V is TRBV29-1 and J is TRBJ2-2, with unresolved D. The V gene's germline CDR1 is SQVTM and CDR2 ANQGSEA. This CDR3 is 13 amino acids long. Trimming took 7 bases from V and 5 from J, leaving 14 bases between them. The CDR3 nucleotides read TGCAGCGCTCTAGGCGGAGTGACCGGGGAGCTGTTTTTT. Translated: CSALGGVTGELFF.

This clone was found once. The chain employs TRBV11-2 and TRBJ1-2; TRBD1 matches at 8 bases. V lost 4 bases to trimming and J lost 3 bases; unmatched junction nucleotides: 4. Germline CDR1 and CDR2: SGHAT and FQNNGV. The CDR3 is 14 residues long. The CDR3 region is CASSSGQGDYGYTF. CDR3 bases: TGTGCCAGCAGCTCTGGACAGGGCGACTATGGCTACACCTTC.

CDR3 nucleotide sequence: TGTGCCAGCAGTCCGCACGGAGTTCTAGCCAAAAACATTCAGTACTTC. Translation: CASSPHGVLAKNIQYF. The chain joins TRBV27 to TRBJ2-4; D is uncertain. This CDR3 has 16 residues. Per the germline V gene, CDR1 is MNHEY and CDR2 is SMNVEV (reference sequence). V was pared by 5 bases and J by 0 bases, with 14 bases between.

This clone was observed once. This chain links TRBV11-3 with TRBJ2-1; TRBD2 aligns across 12 bases. This CDR3 contains 15 residues. In germline, CDR1 is SGHNT, CDR2 YENEEA. V shed 0 bases, J shed 9 bases, and the junction held 3 bases outside the gene matches. In DNA, the CDR3 is TGTGCCAGCAGCTTAGAACTAGCGGGGGGAATTGAGCAGTTCTTC. This encodes CASSLELAGGIEQFF.

The chain couples TRBV27 to TRBJ1-1; no clear D. V was cut by 5 bases and J by 1 base, with 8 bases left in between. CDR3 length equals 13 residues. Germline-derived CDR1 and CDR2 are MNHEY and SMNVEV (reference sequence). The DNA for the CDR3 is TGTGCCAGCAGTCCCCTGGCGAACACTGAAGCTTTCTTT. Translation: CASSPLANTEAFF.

The chain uses TRBV4-3 and TRBJ2-7, with a weak D call TRBD2 (5 bases). CDR3 length: 15 residues. The germline CDR1 and CDR2 sequences are LGHNA and YSLEER. V shed 0 bases and J shed 3 bases, with 12 bases lying between them. Here the CDR3 reads CASSQESGLYYEQYF. In nucleotides, the CDR3 is TGCGCCAGCAGCCAAGAGTCTGGACTGTACTACGAGCAGTACTTC.

To note about this clone: An end of the junction does not agree with germline; a read error may underlie this. The chain joins TRBV5-4 to TRBJ2-7, with 9 bases aligning to TRBD1. The CDR3 consists of 12 residues. Germline V gives CDR1 SGHNT, CDR2 YYREEE (reference sequence). The CDR3 protein is CATKGDRADPFF. The CDR3 nucleotides read TGTGCCACCAAGGGGGACAGGGCTGACCCCTTCTTC.

The chain couples TRBV7-9 to TRBJ1-6; D uncertain. The CDR3 consists of 16 residues. The germline CDR1 and CDR2 sequences are SEHNR and FQNEAQ (reference sequence). V gave up 8 bases and J gave up 3 bases, with 17 bases separating them. CDR3 sequence reads: CASEGLSRGYNSPLHF. CDR3 bases: TGTGCCAGCGAGGGATTATCTCGCGGCTATAATTCACCCCTCCACTTT.

The gene calls are TRBV29-1 and TRBJ2-2, with a tentative D call TRBD1 (5 bases). This CDR3 is 13 amino acids long. Germline assignment: CDR1 SQVTM and CDR2 ANQGSEA. The V end lost 4 bases, the J end lost 0 bases, and 6 bases lay between the germline ends. As DNA, the CDR3 is TGCAGCGTTGGCAGGGCGAACACCGGGGAGCTGTTTTTT. Its protein is CSVGRANTGELFF.

This chain links TRBV11-3 with TRBJ2-1; 9 bases align to TRBD2. With 5 bases clipped from V and 3 bases from J, the junction kept 2 bases outside the gene matches. CDR3 length: 14 residues. In germline, CDR1 is SGHNT, CDR2 YENEEA. CDR3 residues: CASSPAGGYNEQFF. For the CDR3, the DNA is TGTGCCAGCAGCCCAGCGGGGGGCTACAATGAGCAGTTCTTC.